This T cell receptor (beta chain) was found in a study of CD8 T cells in ankylosing spondylitis. V was clipped by 4 bases and J by 6 bases, with 9 bases between them. The CDR3 has 12 residues. The germline gives CDR1 SNHLY, CDR2 FYNNEI. This clonotype was detected many times. Its antigen is undetermined. Study-wide results and limits: Made up of several highly homologous variants, a TCR beta motif appeared characteristic of ankylosing spondylitis blood. Past research had described some motif variants in reactive arthritis synovial fluid and blood. Disease-associated clones were reportedly significantly overrepresented in matched ankylosing spondylitis synovial fluid.

Each CDR3 protein gets one entry after TCRdb re-called the 5' RACE reads with MiXCR. This sample has under 450,000 distinct CDR3 sequences; roughly 18% occur once, and the top ten carry 0.85% to 1.3%. Sequencing was carried out using blood, either unsorted or a sorted T cell fraction (not recorded which). This receptor was identified in a male donor with ankylosing spondylitis. The chain employs TRBV2 and TRBJ1-1, with unresolved D. CDR3 sequence (DNA): TGTGCCAGCAGTGTATCGGCCCCTGAAGCTTTCTTT. Encoded protein: CASSVSAPEAFF.